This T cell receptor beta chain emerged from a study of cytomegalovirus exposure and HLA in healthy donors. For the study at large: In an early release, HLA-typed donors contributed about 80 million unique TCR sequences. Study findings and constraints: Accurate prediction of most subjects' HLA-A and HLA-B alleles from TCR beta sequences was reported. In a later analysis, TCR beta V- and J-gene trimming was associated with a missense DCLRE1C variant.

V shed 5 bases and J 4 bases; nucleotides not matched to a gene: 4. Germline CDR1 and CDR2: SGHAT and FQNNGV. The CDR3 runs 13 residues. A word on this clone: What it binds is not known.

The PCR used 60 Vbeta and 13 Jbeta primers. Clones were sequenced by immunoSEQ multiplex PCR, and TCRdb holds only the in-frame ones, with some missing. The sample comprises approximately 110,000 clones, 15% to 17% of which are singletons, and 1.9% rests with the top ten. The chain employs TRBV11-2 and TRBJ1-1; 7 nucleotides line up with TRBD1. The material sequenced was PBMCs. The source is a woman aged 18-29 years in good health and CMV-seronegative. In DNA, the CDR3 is TGTGCCAGCAGCCTACAGGGGTTCACTGAAGCTTTCTTT. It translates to CASSLQGFTEAFF.